This TCR beta chain came from a study of OX40 agonist ivuxolimab in advanced cancers. With regard to the full study: Ivuxolimab was a fully human IgG2 agonistic monoclonal antibody targeting the costimulatory receptor OX40 (CD134). Intravenous ivuxolimab was administered to patients every 2 weeks at six dose levels: 0.01, 0.1, 0.3, 1.5, 3 and 10 mg/kg. Among the approximately 50 dose-escalation patients, about 19 had hepatocellular carcinoma, about 15 melanoma, 9 renal cell carcinoma and 9 head and neck cancer. In the dose-escalation cohort, approximately 82% of patients were male, and the mean age was approximately 55 years, with a range of roughly 23 to 85. Patients were allowed to have had prior anti-PD-1, anti-PD-L1 or anti-CTLA-4 therapy, and approximately 40% of the dose-escalation patients had previously received checkpoint inhibitors. Three dose-escalation patients achieved partial responses, one with hepatocellular carcinoma and two with cutaneous melanoma. The point of sequencing TCRbeta in the periphery was to test whether ivuxolimab changed TCR sequence diversity and drove clonal T-cell expansion. The paper describes the monotherapy dose-escalation part (N = 52 patients) of the phase I trial of ivuxolimab.

Patients with a history of autoimmune disease or receiving systemic immunosuppression were excluded from the trial. Peripheral blood for TCR sequencing was collected from all dose cohorts at baseline, on cycle 4 day 1, and on cycle 7 day 1. Samples came from an open-label, multicenter, first-in-human phase I dose-escalation trial of ivuxolimab. Adults with locally advanced or metastatic melanoma, renal cell carcinoma, hepatocellular carcinoma or head and neck squamous cell carcinoma were enrolled in the trial. Before TCR sequencing, CD4+ T cells and CD8+ T cells from peripheral blood were sorted into separate populations. V trim: 4 bases; J trim: 4 bases; unmatched bases: 16. According to the germline V gene (reference sequence), CDR1 reads PRHDT and CDR2 reads FYEKMQ. The CDR3 holds 19 amino acids from the cysteine to the phenylalanine. This entry keeps only the CDR3 DNA: 57 bases, framed from base 1.

To sequence the TCRbeta CDR3 region, genomic DNA was isolated from the sorted cells. The immunoSEQ Assay was used to sequence the TCRbeta CDR3 regions. TCRdb took over this immuneACCESS table, retaining in-frame rearrangements with V and J assigned. Such tables are incomplete; in checked studies, under half of the missing clones stem from an unresolved V gene, and the remainder is unexplained. The sample table shows over 30,000 clones, and around 90% are seen once. Together, the top ten hold less than 5.5% of the sample. Turning to this clone: The target of this receptor is not known. Nothing much larger sits one base from this clone, and base qualities are not available.

On the study overall, not on this receptor specifically: Low levels of normalized T-cell clonal expansion were also shown by some nonresponding patients. Clonal expansion of both CD4+ and CD8+ blood T cells was observed from baseline to week 6 at doses 0.1 to 3.0 mg/kg. On average, CD8+ T cells showed more expanded clones than CD4+ T cells after ivuxolimab. The antigen specificity of the clonally expanded peripheral T cells was not determined. In partial responders in the 0.1-3.0 mg/kg groups, normalized peripheral clonal expansion was found to be among the lowest, especially among CD8+ T cells.

The starting material was CD4+ or CD8+ T cells sorted from blood, obtained in a trial of the OX40 agonist ivuxolimab. In this chain, TRBV13 is recombined with TRBJ2-2, and 9 bases in between align with TRBD1. The clonotype comes from an adult with an advanced solid tumor such as melanoma, head and neck, liver or kidney cancer. For the CDR3, the sequence is CASSSLSRDRDRSTGELFF. The DNA sequence is as follows: TGTGCCAGCAGCTCCCTCTCCCGGGACAGGGATCGTAGCACCGGGGAGCTGTTTTTT.